The clone carrying this TCR beta chain has more than one count but fewer than ten. CDR1 is MNHNS and CDR2 is SASEGT in the germline V gene. After removal of 6 bases from V and 1 base from J, the junction contained 9 bases not matched to a gene. This CDR3 comprises 15 residues. TCRdb re-derived calls from the 5' RACE reads in MiXCR, one entry per CDR3 protein. The sample comprises around 690,000 distinct CDR3 sequences, 21% of which are singletons, and approximately 4.3% rests with the top ten. The source of the sample is a study of identical twins. These data also formed part of another study, on T cells expressing NK-cell markers. From that second work: TCR beta repertoires came from sorted CD3+CD56+NKG2C+, CD3+CD56+NKG2C- and CD3+CD56-NKG2C+ T cells. Sequencing covered eight donors, seven HCMV-seropositive and one seronegative.

The sample taken for sequencing was PBMCs. This clonotype was sampled from a woman under 30 in good health. The chain links TRBV6-1 to TRBJ2-7; TRBD1 matches at 7 bases. The CDR3 sequence is CASRTDRVGSYEQYF. The CDR3 DNA is TGTGCCAGCAGAACCGACAGGGTTGGTTCCTACGAGCAGTACTTC.